This TCR beta chain was sequenced in a study of molecular identifiers for immune sequencing clone quantification. Study information: Four of five splits of RNA from around 18,000 or 91,000 naive CD8 cells were sequenced in replicates. Findings and caveats of the study: In CMV-specific effectors, clones above 20 copies held over 99% of molecules; naive, under 1%.

The CDR3 sequence is 15 residues long. V was trimmed by 6 bases and J by 1 base, leaving 13 bases between them. Germline V gives CDR1 MNHEY, CDR2 SVGEGT. For naive CD8 T cells, sorting used the CD8+CD4-CCR7+CD45RA+ phenotype. Making the bulk TCR libraries relied on previously described methods and listed TCR primers. TCRdb re-called the PCR reads through MiXCR, storing one row per CDR3 protein. This table holds about 510,000 distinct CDR3 sequences, about 20% found once. About this clonotype itself: As yet, its antigen is unknown.

Sequencing was carried out using naive CD8+ T cells from blood, with Jurkat cell RNA spiked in. The subset denotes: FACS-sorted CD8+CD4-CCR7+CD45RA+ naive T cells. The sequence came from a human donor in good health. Some libraries in this study had Jurkat cell RNA spiked in. The chain has TRBV6-2 or TRBV6-3 and TRBJ2-4; D is possibly TRBD2 (6 bases). CDR3 loop: CASSSWGEAKNIQYF. The DNA for the CDR3 is TGTGCCAGCAGCTCCTGGGGGGAGGCCAAAAACATTCAGTACTTC.